Listed below are T cell receptor beta chains from one sample, sequenced in a study of radiation and T cells in renal cell carcinoma. The protocol was immunoSEQ multiplex PCR, while the TCRdb copy is restricted to in-frame clones and leaves out a portion. The table lists 150,000 to 180,000 clones, around 90% of them singletons. Sequencing was performed on blood, taken from a patient whose treatment included radiotherapy and nephrectomy. These receptors all stem from a woman aged 50 to 60 with renal cell carcinoma. Both conserved end residues are part of each CDR3. A D gene is named only where the DNA matches it firmly. Only some rows state a clone size, as once, few, many or a class for expanded clones.

TRBV6-1	TRBD2	NA	TRBJ2-1	TGTGCCAGCCGACTAGCGGGGGGGCCCCATGAGCAGTTCTTC	CASRLAGGPHEQFF
TRBV7-9	NA	once	TRBJ2-7	TGTGCCAGCAGCTCGGTAAACCTTCTAGTTGAGCAGTACTTC	CASSSVNLLVEQYF
TRBV7-6	TRBD1	NA	TRBJ1-5	TGTGCCAGCAGCTTCACCCCGGGACAGGGAGGTCAGCCCCAGCATTTT	CASSFTPGQGGQPQHF
TRBV5-8	TRBD1	NA	TRBJ2-3	TGTGCCAGCAGCCCGAGGACAGGGCCAGATACGCAGTATTTT	CASSPRTGPDTQYF
TRBV19	NA	NA	TRBJ1-5	TGTGCCAGTAATGGAATTTTGAGCAATCAGCCCCAGCATTTT	CASNGILSNQPQHF
TRBV19	NA	NA	TRBJ1-5	TGTGCCAGTAGTACCCTTCGGAACAATCAGCCCCAGCATTTT	CASSTLRNNQPQHF
TRBV7-7	NA	NA	TRBJ2-5	TGTGCTAGCAGCTTAATAGGGGGTGAGACCCAGTACTTC	CASSLIGGETQYF
TRBV10-1	NA	NA	TRBJ1-6	TGCGCCAGCAGTGAGAGCAGGGGTGGAAATTCACCCCTCCACTTT	CASSESRGGNSPLHF
TRBV11-3	NA	once	TRBJ2-1	TGTGCCAGCAGCTTAGATGGCGCGGGGGAGCAGTTCTTC	CASSLDGAGEQFF
TRBV6-5	TRBD1	NA	TRBJ1-2	TGTGCCAGCAGTAGAACGGACAGGGGTAACTATGGCTACACCTTC	CASSRTDRGNYGYTF
TRBV10-2	TRBD2	NA	TRBJ2-7	TGCGCCAGCAGGTGGCGGGGGGACTACGAGCAGTACTTC	CASRWRGDYEQYF
TRBV5-1	NA	NA	TRBJ2-3	TGCGCCAGCAGCGCCACCGGGACGGTACCCACAGATACGCAGTATTTT	CASSATGTVPTDTQYF
TRBV6-5	TRBD1	NA	TRBJ1-5	TGTGCCAGCCGAATGACAGGGGAGAGCAATCAGCCCCAGCATTTT	CASRMTGESNQPQHF
TRBV2	NA	NA	TRBJ1-5	TGTGCCAGCAGTGAAACAGGATTTCAGCCCCAGCATTTT	CASSETGFQPQHF
TRBV7-8	TRBD1	NA	TRBJ1-2	TGTGCCAGCAGCCCTCCGGGACAGGGTATTGGTGGCTACACCTTC	CASSPPGQGIGGYTF
TRBV10-3	NA	NA	TRBJ2-7	TGTGCCATCAGTGACGTGGGGCAAACCTACGAGCAGTACTTC	CAISDVGQTYEQYF
TRBV4-3	NA	NA	TRBJ2-7	TGCGCCAGCAGCCAAGATACCCAACAGGGGCAGTACTTC	CASSQDTQQGQYF
TRBV5-8	NA	NA	TRBJ2-6	TGTGCCAGCAGCTCCGGACCGGGGGGGGCCAACGTCCTGACTTTC	CASSSGPGGANVLTF
TRBV7-9	NA	NA	TRBJ1-2	TGTGCCAGCAGCTTCCCGGGAAATCAGGCTCTACCCGTCTATGGCTACACCTTC	CASSFPGNQALPVYGYTF
TRBV4-2	NA	NA	TRBJ2-3	TGTGCCAGCAGCCGAAACAGGGCTGAAGATACGCAGTATTTT	CASSRNRAEDTQYF
TRBV18	TRBD2	NA	TRBJ2-7	TGTGCCAGCTCACCACCAGCGGGGGCGACCGGGGGGGAGCAGTACTTC	CASSPPAGATGGEQYF
TRBV4-2	NA	NA	TRBJ2-3	TGTGCCAGCAGCCAAGTTTTCGCGGGGGCAGGGGCAGATACGCAGTATTTT	CASSQVFAGAGADTQYF
TRBV9	NA	NA	TRBJ1-2	TGTGCCAGCAGCGGCATCGTTGGACAGTCCTATGGCTACACCTTC	CASSGIVGQSYGYTF
TRBV5-6	TRBD2	once	TRBJ2-1	TGTGCCAGCAGCTTGGCAGTAGCGGGCCGTTTTAATGAGCAGTTCTTC	CASSLAVAGRFNEQFF
TRBV5-1	NA	NA	TRBJ2-3	TGCGCCAGCAGATTGGTTATGTCGAGGTGGGCAGATACGCAGTATTTT	CASRLVMSRWADTQYF
TRBV6-5	NA	NA	TRBJ1-5	TGTGCCAGCAGTTACAAGGGAGGGAATCAGCCCCAGCATTTT	CASSYKGGNQPQHF
TRBV2	TRBD1	NA	TRBJ1-2	TGTGCCAGCAGTCCAACACTGACAGGGGATGGCTACACCTTC	CASSPTLTGDGYTF
TRBV6-5	NA	NA	TRBJ2-7	TGTGCCAGCAGTTACGACCGGAGGGCCGGGCACTACGAGCAGTACTTC	CASSYDRRAGHYEQYF
TRBV5-4	TRBD2	NA	TRBJ2-1	TGTGCCAGCAGCTTTGATCGGGGGGGGAGCCAGTTCTTC	CASSFDRGGSQFF
TRBV2	TRBD1	NA	TRBJ1-5	TGTGCCAGCAGTTTACACAGGGGCGATCAGCCCCAGCATTTT	CASSLHRGDQPQHF
TRBV10-1	TRBD2	NA	TRBJ2-3	TGCGCCAGCAGTGAATCCGGGACTAGCGGGCATACGCAGTATTTT	CASSESGTSGHTQYF
TRBV11-2	TRBD1	NA	TRBJ2-2	TGTGCCAGCAGCAGTAAGGGACAGGCGAGCACCGGGGAGCTGTTTTTT	CASSSKGQASTGELFF
TRBV6-6	TRBD1	NA	TRBJ2-3	TGTGCCAGCAGTTGGGACAGGGGCACAGATACGCAGTATTTT	CASSWDRGTDTQYF
TRBV30	NA	NA	TRBJ1-5	TGTGCCTGGAGTACAAATAGCAATCAGCCCCAGCATTTT	CAWSTNSNQPQHF
TRBV5-6	NA	once	TRBJ2-1	TGTGCCAGCAGCCTACTTTACTACAATGAGCAGTTCTTC	CASSLLYYNEQFF
TRBV19	TRBD2	NA	TRBJ2-7	TGTGCCAGTAGTATGGGACTAGCGGAGACCTACGAGCAGTACTTC	CASSMGLAETYEQYF
TRBV6-5	TRBD1	NA	TRBJ1-1	TGTGCCAGCAGTTACCAGACCGACAGGGAGGAGTACCAAGCTTTCTTT	CASSYQTDREEYQAFF
TRBV14	NA	once	TRBJ1-2	TGTGCCAGCAGCCAAGATTTCGCGGGAGGGGATGGCTACACCTTC	CASSQDFAGGDGYTF
TRBV19	NA	few	TRBJ1-2	TGTGCCAGTAGTGGGGGGCTTGGGAACTATGGCTACACCTTC	CASSGGLGNYGYTF
TRBV6-5	NA	NA	TRBJ2-3	TGTGCCAGCAGTTACAGGAGGGGGGCCCCAGATACGCAGTATTTT	CASSYRRGAPDTQYF
TRBV6-5	NA	NA	TRBJ2-1	TGTGCCAGCAGTTACGCAGGTGTCAATGAGCAGTTCTTC	CASSYAGVNEQFF
TRBV5-1	NA	NA	TRBJ1-1	TGCGCCAGCAGCTTCGAAGGGGTCAACACTGAAGCTTTCTTT	CASSFEGVNTEAFF
TRBV2	NA	once	TRBJ2-5	TGTGCCAGCAGTGTCCATGCTACGAGTGAGACCCAGTACTTC	CASSVHATSETQYF
TRBV7-9	NA	once	TRBJ1-4	TGTGCCAGCAGGGCGAAGGACAGTCTTAATGAAAAACTGTTTTTT	CASRAKDSLNEKLFF
TRBV19	NA	NA	TRBJ1-5	TGTGCCAGTAGTAATGCAGGGGATTGGGGTCAGCCCCAGCATTTT	CASSNAGDWGQPQHF
TRBV7-3	NA	NA	TRBJ2-3	TGTGCCAGCAGCCCCTCCTCTACTAGCACAGATACGCAGTATTTT	CASSPSSTSTDTQYF